Included here is one T cell receptor beta chain sequence, with context. Repertoires were generated with immunoSEQ multiplex PCR, while TCRdb's copy carries only in-frame clones and drops some. Here the sample spans 350,000 to 500,000 clones, about 87% being singletons. This specimen comes from a study of blood T cell repertoires in COVID-19. Sequencing used peripheral blood. The clonotype was recovered from a man aged 18 to 35 with COVID-19, enrolled during active disease.

Here the CDR3 DNA reads TGTGCCAGCTCGGCTACAGGGTCCCCCTACAATGAGCAGTTCTTC. Translating gives CASSATGSPYNEQFF. The chain employs TRBV18 and TRBJ2-1; maybe TRBD1 (6 bases). CDR3 length equals 15 residues. V lost 6 bases and J 2 bases, leaving 14 bases between the germline ends. Per germline, CDR1 KGHSH and CDR2 LQKENI.